This T cell receptor beta chain was observed in a study of long-term antiretroviral therapy in people with HIV. Researchers report immunoSEQ v3.0 was run at survey level. Data came from immunoSEQ multiplex PCR; TCRdb stores just in-frame clones and leaves some out. The sample consists of some 34,000 clones, approximately 96% of them appearing once. About this clone: Its target is not known.

Whole-study findings and limits: Within the repertoire, clones expanded before ART were dominant at all time points. ART-treated samples gained diversity yet remained below transplant donor controls. Repertoires with HIV possessed tighter CDR3 length spans than those of controls.

This CDR3 comprises 15 residues. Trimming removed 5 bases at V and 4 bases at J, with 15 bases between. Germline CDR1 is SGHVS and CDR2 is FNYEAQ. The sample was unsorted PBMCs, taken roughly 6.4 years after starting antiretroviral therapy. The clonotype originates from a man younger than 45 with HIV. The rearrangement joins TRBV7-6 to TRBJ2-1; TRBD1 might be the D (7 bases). CDR3 coding DNA: TGTGCCAGCAGCGCCGCGGGACAGCAGTACAATGAGCAGTTCTTC. This gives the protein CASSAAGQQYNEQFF.